This entry features one T cell receptor (beta chain) sequence. The antigen it recognizes is unknown. Base qualities are not recorded, but no much larger clone differs from it by a single base. Untouched CD4+ T cells were isolated from Ficoll-separated PBMC through negative selection with magnetic beads, and an average purity of roughly 98% was reached. Untouched CD4+ T cells were isolated from Ficoll-separated PBMC with magnetic beads, reaching around 98% purity with negligible CD8+ contamination. Donors were a few healthy blood donors whose buffy coats supplied peripheral blood mononuclear cells. All three donors were CMV seronegative. Genomic DNA was extracted with the DNeasy Blood & Tissue Kit. For each subject, genomic DNA from sorted CD137+CD4+ cells and from pre-culture CD4+ baseline samples underwent TCRB sequencing. The data stem from a study of T cell repertoires and HLA-DP antigens (dated by TCRdb to between 2018 and 2020). With respect to the entire study: The study used an in vitro model of CD4+ T cell alloreactivity against allogeneic HLA-DP presented by transduced HeLa cells. The three donors, two male and one female, ranged from the 18-to-29 to the 60-to-69 age band. An average DNA input of about 0.2 ug was used for sorted CD137+CD4+ samples, compared with about 1,100 ng for pre-culture CD4+ samples. One alloantigen differed from self by one peptide-binding groove amino acid, whereas the other differed by ten, modelling structurally similar versus dissimilar alloantigens.

Reading the germline V gene (reference sequence) gives CDR1 SEHNR and CDR2 FQNEAQ. V lost 5 bases and J lost 3 bases, and the count of bases not matched to a germline gene is 14. Inclusive of the bounding cysteine and phenylalanine, the CDR3 is 17 residues long. The retained sequence is limited to the CDR3, 51 bases, with the frame set at the first base. Summary of the overall study and its limitations: Separate analysis of naive and memory CD4+ repertoires was not performed. The study was limited by having only three donors, by relying on a non-physiological HeLa antigen-presenting system, and by using total CD4+ responder cells. Clonality of sorted CD137+ cells was similar against both alloantigens (roughly 0.4) and much higher than in pre-culture samples (around 0.044). Clones undetected before culture had an average cumulative frequency of 36.3% against one allele and under 60% against the other.

TCRB CDR3 regions were amplified with the immunoSEQ multiplex PCR using forward primers for 54 TRBV segments and reverse primers for 13 TRBJ segments. Pre-culture CD4+ samples were sequenced at deep resolution, targeting 210,000 or so T cell genomes. Sequencing of the amplicons was done on an Illumina HiSeq System, giving 87 bp reads that spanned the CDR3. Concerning the study's data processing: Correction for PCR and sequencing errors was applied to reads, and CDR3 regions were defined through alignment to IMGT reference sequences. Synthetic template pools were used to estimate template counts and unique rearrangement counts. Clonality was computed by subtracting Pielou's evenness from 1. The Daley-Smith estimator was used to estimate richness. Morisita's index served as the measure of repertoire overlap. Clones present in cultured samples but not detected in the pre-culture repertoire of the same donor were defined as low-abundance clones. TCRdb carries this immuneACCESS record with in-frame sequences only. Its versions omit some clonotypes, under half of them owing to an unresolved V gene in the studies checked, with the rest unexplained. The DNA gave D and trimming, while V, J and clone size come from that table. This sample holds 90,000 to 130,000 clones; about 92% were observed only once. The ten largest clonotypes hold about 0.27% of the sample.

Sequencing was performed on CD4+ T cells from PBMCs. The V and J segments used are TRBV7-9 and TRBJ1-2, with 8 bases matching TRBD1. This sequence originates from a woman between 18 and 29 years old in good health and CMV-seronegative. The CDR3 is CASSPQGAIILYYGYTF. Read as DNA, the sequence is TGTGCCAGCAGCCCCCAGGGGGCAATTATCCTCTACTATGGCTACACCTTC.